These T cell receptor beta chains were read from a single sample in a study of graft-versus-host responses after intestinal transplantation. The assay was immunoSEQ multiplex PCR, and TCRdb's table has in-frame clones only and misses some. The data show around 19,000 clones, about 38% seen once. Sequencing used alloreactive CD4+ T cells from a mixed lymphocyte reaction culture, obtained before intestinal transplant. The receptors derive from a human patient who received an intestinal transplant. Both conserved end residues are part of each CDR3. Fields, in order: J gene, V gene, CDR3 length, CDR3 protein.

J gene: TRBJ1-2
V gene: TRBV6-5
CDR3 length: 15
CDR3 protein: CASSYSAVANYGYTF

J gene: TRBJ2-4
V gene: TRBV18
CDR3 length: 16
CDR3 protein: CASSPQQRTGVNIQYF

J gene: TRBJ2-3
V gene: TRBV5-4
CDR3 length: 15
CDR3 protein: CASSSPGGATDTQYF

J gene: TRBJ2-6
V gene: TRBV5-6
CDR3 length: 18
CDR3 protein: CASSLARQGLGGANVLTF

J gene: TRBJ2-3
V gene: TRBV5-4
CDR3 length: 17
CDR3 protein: CASSLRVASIPTDTQYF

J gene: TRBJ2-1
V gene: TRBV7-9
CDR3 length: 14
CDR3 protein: CASSLWGTYNEQFF

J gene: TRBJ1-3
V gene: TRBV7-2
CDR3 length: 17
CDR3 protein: CASSLRDSFSSGNTIYF

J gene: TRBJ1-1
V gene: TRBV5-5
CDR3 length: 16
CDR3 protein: CASSRRTEVRNTEAFF

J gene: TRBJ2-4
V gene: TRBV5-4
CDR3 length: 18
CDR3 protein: CASSLGPEHRRAKNIQYF

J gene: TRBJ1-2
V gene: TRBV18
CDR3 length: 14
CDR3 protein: CASSPDRSPRGYTF

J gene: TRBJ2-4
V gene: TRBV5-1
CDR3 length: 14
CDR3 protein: CASMEGTAKNIQYF

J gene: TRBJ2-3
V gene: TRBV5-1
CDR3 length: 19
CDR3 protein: CASSSVLFRGGTSTDTQYF

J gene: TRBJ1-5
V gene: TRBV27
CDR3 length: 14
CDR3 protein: CASSLIASNQPQHF

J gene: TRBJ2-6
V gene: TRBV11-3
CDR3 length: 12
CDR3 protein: CASGEWANVLTF

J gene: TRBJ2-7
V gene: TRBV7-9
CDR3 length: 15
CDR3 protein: CASSLGVRNSYEQYF

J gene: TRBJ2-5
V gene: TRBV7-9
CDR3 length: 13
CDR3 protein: CASSFGRGETQYF

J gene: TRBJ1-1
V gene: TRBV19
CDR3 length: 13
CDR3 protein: CASSIVRGTEAFF

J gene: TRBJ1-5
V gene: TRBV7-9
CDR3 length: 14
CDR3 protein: CASSLDRGNQPQHF

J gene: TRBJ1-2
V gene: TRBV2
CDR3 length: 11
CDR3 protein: CATQAGNGYTF

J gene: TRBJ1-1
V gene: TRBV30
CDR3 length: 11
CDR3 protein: CAWAGFSEAFF

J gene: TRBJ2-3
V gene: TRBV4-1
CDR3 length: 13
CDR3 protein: CASSQTSADTQYF

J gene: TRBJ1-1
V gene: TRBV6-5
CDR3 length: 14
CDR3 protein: CASSHARTGSFAFF

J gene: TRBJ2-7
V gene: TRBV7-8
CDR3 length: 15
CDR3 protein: CASSLAAGGSYEQYF

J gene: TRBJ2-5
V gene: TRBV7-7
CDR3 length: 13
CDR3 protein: CASSLTPIETQYF

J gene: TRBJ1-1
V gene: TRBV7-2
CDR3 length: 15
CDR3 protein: CASSGFNLGNTEAFF

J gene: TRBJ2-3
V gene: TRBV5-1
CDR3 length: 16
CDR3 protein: CASSYSPDRPTDTQYF

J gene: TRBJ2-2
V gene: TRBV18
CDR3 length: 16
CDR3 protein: CASSPDRGAGTGELFF

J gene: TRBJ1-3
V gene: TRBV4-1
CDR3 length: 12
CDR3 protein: CASSQVGNTIYF

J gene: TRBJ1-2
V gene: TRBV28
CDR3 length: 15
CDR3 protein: CASSSHGPPARGYTF

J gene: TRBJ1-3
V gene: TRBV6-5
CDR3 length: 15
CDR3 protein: CASSSPHRGGNTIYF

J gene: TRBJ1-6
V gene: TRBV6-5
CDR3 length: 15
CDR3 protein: CASSYSTWVNSPLHF

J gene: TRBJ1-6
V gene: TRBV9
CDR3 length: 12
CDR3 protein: CASSVNNSPLHF

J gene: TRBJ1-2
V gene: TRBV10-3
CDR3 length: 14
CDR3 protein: CAISEGAAIYGYTF

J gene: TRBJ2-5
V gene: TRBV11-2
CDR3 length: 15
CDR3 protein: CASSPRTGGWETQYF

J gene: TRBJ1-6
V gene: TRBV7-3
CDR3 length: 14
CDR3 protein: CASSSVRGNSPLHF

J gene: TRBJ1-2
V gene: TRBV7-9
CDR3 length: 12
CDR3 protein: CASSPDRGGYTF

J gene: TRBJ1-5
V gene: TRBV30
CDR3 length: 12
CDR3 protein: CAWNRGGQPQHF

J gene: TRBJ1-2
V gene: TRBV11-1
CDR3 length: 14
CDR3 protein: CASSLYEGGYGYTF

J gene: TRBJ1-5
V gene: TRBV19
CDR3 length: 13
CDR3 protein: CASQGQTRQPQHF

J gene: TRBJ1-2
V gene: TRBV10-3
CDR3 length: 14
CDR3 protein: CAISEDRAGYGYTF

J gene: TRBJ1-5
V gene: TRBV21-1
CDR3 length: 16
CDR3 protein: CASSKAGTVRGQPQHF

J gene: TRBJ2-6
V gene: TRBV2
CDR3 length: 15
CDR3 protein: CASSQDRRGANVLTF

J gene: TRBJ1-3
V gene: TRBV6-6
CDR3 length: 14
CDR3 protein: CASSWGATTNTIYF

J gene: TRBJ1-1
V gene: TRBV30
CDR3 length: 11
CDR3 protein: CAWSSYTEAFF

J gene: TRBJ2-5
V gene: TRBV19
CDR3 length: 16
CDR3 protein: CASSIGWRGGSETQYF

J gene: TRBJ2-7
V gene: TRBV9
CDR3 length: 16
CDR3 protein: CASSQRVRTGSYEQYF

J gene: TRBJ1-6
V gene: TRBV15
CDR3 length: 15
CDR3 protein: CATSRDSRGGSPLHF

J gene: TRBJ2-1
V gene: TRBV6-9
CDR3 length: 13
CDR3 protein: CASSYRRNNEQFF

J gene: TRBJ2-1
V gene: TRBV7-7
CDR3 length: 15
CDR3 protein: CASSLSTSSYNEQFF

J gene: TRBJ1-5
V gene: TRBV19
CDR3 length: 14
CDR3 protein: CASSIGRVNQPQHF

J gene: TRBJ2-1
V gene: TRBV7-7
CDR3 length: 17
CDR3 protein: CASSPLSGGAVDNEQFF

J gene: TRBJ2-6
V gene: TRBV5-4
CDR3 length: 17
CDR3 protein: CASSMNRISSGANVLTF

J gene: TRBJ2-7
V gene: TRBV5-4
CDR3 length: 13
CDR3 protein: CASRARNGGEQYF

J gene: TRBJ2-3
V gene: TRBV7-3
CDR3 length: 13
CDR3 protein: CASSGDRVSRQYF